This is a list of T cell receptor beta chains from one sample in a study of shared clonotypes between healthy human individuals. Libraries were prepared by immunoSEQ multiplex PCR; TCRdb keeps only in-frame clonotypes and omits some of them. The sample holds 1,500,000 or so clones, approximately 98.5% seen once. The specimen was naive CD4+ T cells sorted from blood. All receptors derive from a man aged 25 to 40 in good health. Both conserved end residues are part of each CDR3. Fields, in order: V gene, clone size, D gene, J gene, CDR3 protein, CDR3 DNA. A D gene is named only where the DNA matches it firmly. Only some rows state a clone size, as once, few, many or a class for expanded clones.

TRBV28,NA,NA,TRBJ2-7,CASSLLRTRGQYEQYF,TGTGCCAGCAGTCTCCTGAGGACTAGGGGGCAATACGAGCAGTACTTC
TRBV7-9,NA,TRBD1,TRBJ2-1,CASSLVSGGEQFF,TGTGCCAGCAGCTTAGTTTCAGGGGGTGAGCAGTTCTTC
TRBV6-1,NA,TRBD2,TRBJ2-3,CASRVSGTDTQYF,TGTGCCAGCAGGGTTAGCGGGACAGATACGCAGTATTTT
TRBV18,NA,NA,TRBJ1-5,CASPPQVVSGQPQHF,TGTGCCAGCCCACCCCAGGTAGTGTCCGGGCAGCCCCAGCATTTT
TRBV18,NA,TRBD1,TRBJ1-1,CASSPPGTVLLGAEAFF,TGTGCCAGCTCACCACCGGGGACAGTATTGCTGGGCGCTGAAGCTTTCTTT
TRBV6-1,NA,NA,TRBJ2-3,CASSEDRTSTDTQYF,TGTGCCAGCAGTGAAGACAGAACTAGCACAGATACGCAGTATTTT
TRBV28,NA,NA,TRBJ2-7,CASSLTGGRSYEQYF,TGTGCCAGCAGTTTAACTGGAGGTCGGTCCTACGAGCAGTACTTC
TRBV9,NA,NA,TRBJ2-5,CASSVGSGQETQYF,TGTGCCAGCAGCGTAGGATCGGGGCAAGAGACCCAGTACTTC
TRBV7-8,NA,NA,TRBJ2-6,CASSRERIGLNSGANVLTF,TGTGCCAGCAGTCGAGAAAGAATCGGACTCAACTCTGGGGCCAACGTCCTGACTTTC
TRBV7-7,NA,NA,TRBJ2-1,CASSPDRVREQFF,TGTGCTAGCAGCCCCGATCGAGTTCGCGAGCAGTTCTTC
TRBV5-1,NA,TRBD1,TRBJ2-7,CASSPDRPYEQYF,TGCGCCAGCAGCCCGGACAGGCCCTACGAGCAGTACTTC
TRBV28,NA,TRBD1,TRBJ2-7,CASSLDRVFDEQYF,TGTGCCAGCAGTTTAGACAGGGTTTTCGACGAGCAGTACTTC
TRBV29-1,NA,NA,TRBJ1-2,CSVDAAGVGYGYTF,TGCAGCGTTGACGCGGCAGGGGTAGGGTATGGCTACACCTTC
TRBV28,NA,TRBD1,TRBJ2-5,CASSLDRGLGETQYF,TGTGCCAGCTCCCTCGACAGGGGGCTTGGTGAGACCCAGTACTTC
TRBV20-1,NA,NA,TRBJ1-2,CSAKDGGYTF,TGCAGTGCTAAGGACGGCGGCTACACCTTC
TRBV10-2,NA,TRBD1,TRBJ2-7,CATGTVSYEQYF,TGCGCCACCGGGACAGTTAGCTACGAGCAGTACTTC
TRBV5-1,NA,NA,TRBJ1-1,CASSPVPGLDTEAFF,TGCGCCAGCAGCCCGGTCCCGGGACTGGACACTGAAGCTTTCTTT
TRBV10-3,NA,NA,TRBJ1-5,CAISPDRSNQPQHF,TGTGCCATCAGTCCCGACAGGAGCAATCAGCCCCAGCATTTT
TRBV30,NA,TRBD2,TRBJ2-3,CARSRLAGGADTQYF,TGTGCCCGCTCGAGACTAGCGGGTGGAGCAGATACGCAGTATTTT
TRBV9,NA,NA,TRBJ2-1,CASSVLALYNEQFF,TGTGCCAGCAGCGTACTAGCCTTATACAATGAGCAGTTCTTC
TRBV5-6,NA,NA,TRBJ2-2,CASSLYAVGGPGELFF,TGTGCCAGCAGCTTGTATGCCGTCGGAGGGCCCGGGGAGCTGTTTTTT
TRBV7-7,once,TRBD1,TRBJ2-3,CASSLGVGQTDTQYF,TGTGCCAGCAGCTTAGGGGTGGGACAGACAGATACGCAGTATTTT
TRBV7-9,once,NA,TRBJ2-3,CASSLLFRVGDTQYF,TGTGCCAGCAGCTTATTATTCAGGGTGGGAGATACGCAGTATTTT
TRBV5-1,NA,NA,TRBJ1-5,CASSPGGDSNQPQHF,TGCGCCAGCAGCCCAGGCGGAGATAGCAATCAGCCCCAGCATTTT